This TCR beta chain came from a study of graft-versus-host responses after intestinal transplantation (dated by TCRdb to 2020 to 2022). For the wider study: Recipients received multivisceral, liver-intestinal, or isolated intestinal transplants. Anti-thymocyte globulin induction was given to all recipients, followed by maintenance tacrolimus and steroids for about 3 years. After intestinal transplantation, graft-versus-host and host-versus-graft alloreactive T cell clones in the graft, circulation and bone marrow were tracked using bulk TCR-beta CDR3 sequencing. To identify alloreactive clones, pre-transplant mixed lymphocyte reaction products were sequenced and then compared with unstimulated pre-transplant donor and recipient T cells. Of the 20 to 30 intestinal transplant recipients enrolled in the cohort, one of whom was a retransplant, 3 patients without pretransplant specimens were excluded. A peak of at least 4% donor T cells among recipient peripheral blood mononuclear cells was the definition used for donor T cell macrochimerism. Samples from a few later patients were sequenced in-house on an Illumina MiSeq with MiXCR processing rather than by the commercial service.

Notes on this clone: The clone's antigen remains unknown. The record has no base qualities; no much larger clone is one base away.

The library was obtained by the immunoSEQ multiplex PCR assay. In most patients, genomic DNA was isolated using the Qiagen DNeasy Blood and Tissue Kit and sent frozen to Adaptive Biotechnologies for TCR sequencing. For most patients, high-throughput TCR-beta CDR3 sequencing of genomic DNA was performed by Adaptive Biotechnologies. The paper's processing steps were these. Adaptive's ImmunoSEQ software supplied the TCR sequencing data for around 19 patients, while MiXCR and VDJtools were used to process a few other patients. To correct CD4 versus CD8 sorting errors, any sequence found in both subsets at a frequency ratio below 5:1 was removed. CDR3 nucleotide sequences shared between donor and recipient were removed because the origin of such sequences could not be assigned. Alloreactive clones required at least 2-fold expansion over unstimulated cells and minimum CFSE-low frequency of 0.002% (template counts) or 0.001% (read counts). A clone was considered mappable if detected in the sequenced pre-transplant spleen, lymph node, or MLR CFSE-low populations of the donor or recipient. Cumulative frequency of alloreactive clones was calculated as a percentage of all sequences weighted by copy number. This immuneACCESS table, as held by TCRdb, lists in-frame sequences with V and J called but not all clones. Of the missing ones, under half trace to an unresolved V gene in checked studies; the others have no known cause. D and trimming were read from the DNA, whereas the V and J calls and clone size are those reported in that table. For this sample there are 55,000 to 80,000 clones; more than 85% appear just once. The ten largest make up roughly 1.6% of the sample.

The CDR3 holds 15 amino acids from the cysteine to the phenylalanine. The only DNA kept is the CDR3, 45 bases in frame from the first base. V sheds 1 base and J sheds 2 bases, leaving 13 bases between their ends. The germline V gene (reference sequence) sets CDR1 to SGHKS and CDR2 to YYEKEE. Results and caveats for the whole study, not just this receptor: GvH clones were detected in recipient bone marrow, and some appeared earlier in ileal mucosa or blood, consistent with an intestinal mucosal origin. Early after transplant, declines in HvG clones were associated with peak levels of circulating GvH clones. The conclusions were limited by the relatively low number and heterogeneity of the intestinal transplant patients. High GvH to HvG T cell clonal ratios were observed in the allografts of patients with donor T cell macrochimerism.

Reading the label with the study, this specimen's time point is: cells obtained before transplantation from donor or recipient. CD3+CD4+ and CD3+CD8+ populations were FACS-sorted from unstimulated pre-transplant donor and recipient cells taken from spleen or lymph nodes. The chain uses TRBV5-5 and TRBJ2-7; the D gene is unclear. The sample here was unstimulated CD8+ T cells sorted from spleen or lymph node cells, taken before transplant. The source of this sequence is a human donor who was the organ donor for an intestinal transplant. CDR3 sequence: CASSLFDGPTYEQYF. The DNA sequence is given as TGTGCCAGCAGCTTGTTTGATGGGCCCACCTACGAGCAGTACTTC.